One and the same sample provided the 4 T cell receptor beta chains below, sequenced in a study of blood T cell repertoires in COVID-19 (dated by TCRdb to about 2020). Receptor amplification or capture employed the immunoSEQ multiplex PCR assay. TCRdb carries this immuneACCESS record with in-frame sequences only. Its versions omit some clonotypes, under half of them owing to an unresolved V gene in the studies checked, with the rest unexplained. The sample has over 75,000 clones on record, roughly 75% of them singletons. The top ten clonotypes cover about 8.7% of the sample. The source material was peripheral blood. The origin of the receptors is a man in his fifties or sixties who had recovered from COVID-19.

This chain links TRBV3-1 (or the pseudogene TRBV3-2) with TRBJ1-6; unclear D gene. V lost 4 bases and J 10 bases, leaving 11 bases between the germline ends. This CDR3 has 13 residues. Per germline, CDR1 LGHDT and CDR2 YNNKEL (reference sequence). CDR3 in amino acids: CASSPSIESPLHF. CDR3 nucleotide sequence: TGTGCCAGCAGCCCCTCCATAGAATCACCCCTCCACTTT.

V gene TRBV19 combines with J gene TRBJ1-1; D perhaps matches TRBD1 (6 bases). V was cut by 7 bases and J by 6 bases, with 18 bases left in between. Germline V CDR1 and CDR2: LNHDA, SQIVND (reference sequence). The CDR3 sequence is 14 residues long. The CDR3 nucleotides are TGTGCCAGTATTCGCCAGGGGAGGGTCGCTGAAGCTTTCTTT. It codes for CASIRQGRVAEAFF.

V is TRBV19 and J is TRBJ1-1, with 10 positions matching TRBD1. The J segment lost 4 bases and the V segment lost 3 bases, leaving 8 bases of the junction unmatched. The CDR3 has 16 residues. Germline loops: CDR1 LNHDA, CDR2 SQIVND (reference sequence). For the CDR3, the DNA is TGTGCCAGTAGTATTCCCGGGACAGGGGTGACCACTGAAGCTTTCTTT. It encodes CASSIPGTGVTTEAFF.

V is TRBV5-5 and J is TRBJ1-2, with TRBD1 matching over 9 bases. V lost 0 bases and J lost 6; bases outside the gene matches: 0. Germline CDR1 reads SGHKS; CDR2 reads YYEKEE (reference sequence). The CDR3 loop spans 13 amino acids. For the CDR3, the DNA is TGTGCCAGCAGCTTGGGGACAGGGGATGGCTACACCTTC. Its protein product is CASSLGTGDGYTF.